The 28 T cell receptor beta chains in this list originate from one sample, sequenced in a study of lung T cells in sarcoidosis with Löfgren's syndrome (TCRdb year 2017). The sequencer was an Illumina MiSeq. TCRdb itself trimmed the public reads at Q25 with fastp, ran MiXCR and retained productive beta chains. Rows merge per CDR3 protein into single entries with the most common DNA and genes. This sample holds more than 50,000 distinct CDR3 sequences; around 20% were observed only once. The leading ten clones occupy approximately 2.1% of the sample. The source material was CD4+ T cells from PBMCs. These receptors were taken from a human donor with sarcoidosis (Löfgren's syndrome or another form), or a control subject (not recorded which).

In its sample, this clonotype was seen a few times. The genes are TRBV12-3 or TRBV12-4 and TRBJ1-2; no reliable D call. Trimming pared 4 bases from V and 8 bases from J, leaving 20 bases between. The CDR3 has 15 residues. CDR3 loop: CASSSYAPQVGGYTF. DNA for the CDR3: TGTGCCAGCAGTTCCTACGCCCCCCAAGTGGGCGGCTACACCTTC.

This clonotype has at least ten counts. The CDR3 region is CASNAAMNTEAFF. CDR3 nucleotide sequence: TGCGCCAGCAATGCAGCAATGAACACTGAAGCTTTCTTT. The genes are TRBV10-1 and TRBJ1-1; D uncertain. CDR1 and CDR2 (germline): WNHNN, SYGVQD (reference sequence). The CDR3 runs 13 residues. Trimming pared 7 bases from V and 0 bases from J, leaving 9 bases between.

This clonotype was observed at least ten times. This chain connects TRBV6-1 to TRBJ2-3; 10 positions agree with TRBD1. V lost 6 bases, J lost 1 base, and 7 bases stayed unmatched. The germline gives CDR1 MNHNS, CDR2 SASEGT. This CDR3 has 16 residues. CDR3 DNA: TGTGCCAGCAGCCTCGACAGGGGGCGAGGCACAGATACGCAGTATTTT. Protein product: CASSLDRGRGTDTQYF.

This clonotype was detected many times. The chain is built from TRBV12-3 or TRBV12-4 and TRBJ1-3; unclear D gene. The germline V and J ends were trimmed by 3 bases and 1 base, with 7 bases remaining between them. There are 14 residues in the CDR3. The CDR3 DNA is TGTGCCAGCAGTTTGGTGCTGTCTGGAAACACCATATATTTT. This gives the protein CASSLVLSGNTIYF.

This clonotype was seen repeatedly, ten times or more. The CDR3 region has the DNA TGTGCCAGCGCAAACTCCAAGGGGTCAACTAATGAAAAACTGTTTTTT. It translates to CASANSKGSTNEKLFF. The J gene is TRBJ1-4, the V gene TRBV6-1; a possible D gene is TRBD1 (5 bases). CDR1 is MNHNS and CDR2 is SASEGT in the germline V gene. Trimming removed 8 bases from V and 0 bases from J, with 16 bases in between. The CDR3 is made up of 16 amino acids.

This clonotype showed up many times. V is TRBV7-6 and J is TRBJ2-7; 11 bases line up with TRBD2. Germline V gene data show CDR1 as SGHVS and CDR2 as FNYEAQ. V lost 5 bases and J lost 2; bases outside the gene matches: 5. The length of the CDR3 is 15 residues. CDR3 nucleotide sequence: TGTGCCAGCAGCCTGCTAGCGGGGGGAACCTACGAGCAGTACGTC. Residues: CASSLLAGGTYEQYV.

This clonotype was seen ten or more times. The rearrangement joins TRBV2 to TRBJ1-1; maybe TRBD1 (6 bases). With 2 bases removed from V and 7 bases from J, the gap between germline ends came to 17 bases. This CDR3 region has 15 residues. The V gene's germline CDR1 is SNHLY and CDR2 FYNNEI. CDR3 sequence reads: CASSEKAAGTSEAFF. CDR3 DNA sequence: TGTGCCAGCAGTGAAAAGGCGGCAGGGACAAGTGAAGCTTTCTTT.

On this clonotype itself: One end of the junction fails to match germline, which may point to a read error. CDR3 residues: CASSCSFRTALSGDTIYF. As DNA, the CDR3 is TGTGCCAGCAGTTGTTCATTTCGGACAGCTTTATCTGGAGACACCATATATTTT. The chain links TRBV6-1 to TRBJ1-3, with D tentatively TRBD1 (6 bases). The CDR3 runs 18 residues. Germline CDR1 MNHNS, CDR2 SASEGT.

The chain links TRBV7-2 to TRBJ2-7, with 7 positions matching TRBD2. Germline V lookup: CDR1 SGHTA, CDR2 FQGNSA. V lost 3 bases, J lost 2 bases, and 4 bases stayed unmatched. This CDR3 spans 14 amino acids. CDR3 protein: CASSLGGEAYEQYF. DNA for the CDR3: TGTGCCAGCAGCTTGGGGGGGGAAGCCTACGAGCAGTACTTC.

This clonotype was seen more than once but under ten times. V gene TRBV19 combines with J gene TRBJ2-6, with D possibly matching TRBD1 (5 bases). Trimming took off 1 base at V and 2 bases at J, with 9 bases between the two ends. Germline-derived CDR1 and CDR2 are LNHDA and SQIVND (reference sequence). The CDR3 is 16 amino acids. The CDR3: CASSIGRGTGANVLTF. The CDR3, as DNA: TGTGCCAGTAGTATAGGTAGGGGCACTGGGGCCAACGTCCTGACTTTC.

The chain joins TRBV7-9 to TRBJ2-7; 9 bases align to TRBD2. With 6 bases clipped from V and 0 bases from J, the junction kept 6 bases outside the gene matches. Germline V gene sequence: CDR1 SEHNR, CDR2 FQNEAQ (reference sequence). There are 15 residues in the CDR3. DNA for the CDR3: TGTGCCAGCAGTCCTAGCGGGGTTAGCTCCTACGAGCAGTACTTC. Translating gives CASSPSGVSSYEQYF.

This clonotype was detected ten times or more. J is TRBJ2-1 and V is TRBV6-2 or TRBV6-3; the D is unclear. V lost 6 bases and J 6 bases, leaving 18 bases between the germline ends. CDR1 and CDR2 (germline): MNHEY, SVGEGT. CDR3 length: 15 amino acids. The CDR3 nucleotides read TGTGCCAGCAGCCAAATTGGTCCGGGCAGCAATGAGCAGTTCTTC. It codes for CASSQIGPGSNEQFF.

This clonotype occurred a few times. V is TRBV7-8 and J is TRBJ1-1; D is unclear. There are 13 residues in the CDR3. Trimming cost V 1 base and J 8 bases, with 11 bases left between them. Germline V gives CDR1 SGHVS, CDR2 FQNEAQ. Here the CDR3 DNA reads TGTGCCAGCAGCTTAGAGGGAACGGGGGAAGCTTTCTTT. Amino acid sequence: CASSLEGTGEAFF.

This clonotype has a count of ten or more. J is TRBJ2-1 and V is TRBV4-1; D gene uncertain. V was cut by 1 base and J by 1 base, with 11 bases left in between. Per germline, CDR1 MGHRA and CDR2 YSYEKL. The CDR3 consists of 16 residues. The CDR3 nucleotides read TGCGCCAGCAGCCAAGCGCCCCCCGGGTCCTACAATGAGCAGTTCTTC. Its translation is CASSQAPPGSYNEQFF.

In this sample, this clonotype turned up a few times. CDR3 sequence: CASSPTGERSPLHF. In nucleotides, the CDR3 is TGTGCCAGCTCACCGACAGGGGAACGTTCACCCCTCCACTTT. This chain links TRBV18 with TRBJ1-6; 8 positions match TRBD1. CDR1 and CDR2 from the germline V gene are KGHSH and LQKENI. The ends lost 3 bases at V and 9 bases at J; junction bases unmatched: 4. The CDR3 has 14 amino acids.

The chain joins TRBV11-1 to TRBJ1-3; D is ambiguous. V lost 3 bases and J lost 0, with 6 bases in between. Germline V gives CDR1 SGHAT, CDR2 FQDESV (reference sequence). The CDR3 has 14 residues. The CDR3 region is CASSFSDSGNTIYF. CDR3 DNA sequence: TGTGCCAGCAGCTTCAGCGACTCTGGAAACACCATATATTTT.

This clonotype showed up many times. This chain joins TRBV27 and TRBJ1-1, with D tentatively TRBD1 (5 bases). Trimming pared 3 bases from V and 0 bases from J, leaving 8 bases between. Germline V gene sequence: CDR1 MNHEY, CDR2 SMNVEV (reference sequence). The CDR3 is made up of 14 amino acids. In DNA, the CDR3 is TGTGCCAGCAGTTTTAGACAGATGAACACTGAAGCTTTCTTT. Its translation is CASSFRQMNTEAFF.

This clonotype has just a few counts. The rearrangement joins TRBV12-3 or TRBV12-4 to TRBJ2-4; 9 nucleotides align to TRBD2. This CDR3 is built from 14 residues. The ends lost 8 bases at V and 0 bases at J; junction bases unmatched: 2. CDR3 amino acids: CASSSGVAKNIQYF. The CDR3, as DNA: TGTGCCAGCTCTAGCGGGGTAGCCAAAAACATTCAGTACTTC.

For this clonotype: This may be a read error, as it is one base from a much larger clone. This CDR3 is CASSAGVQDNRPQHF. CDR3 DNA: TGTGCCAGCAGTGCTGGGGTACAGGACAATCGGCCCCAGCATTTT. The chain is built from TRBV6-4 and TRBJ1-5, with D maybe TRBD1 (5 bases). This CDR3 comprises 15 residues. Per germline, CDR1 MRHNA and CDR2 SNTAGT.

The chain links TRBV9 to TRBJ2-5; maybe TRBD2 (6 bases). V dropped 3 bases and J dropped 1 base, with 10 bases sitting between them. The CDR3 runs to 14 residues. Germline V gene lookup returns CDR1 SGDLS and CDR2 YYNGEE. In nucleotides, the CDR3 is TGTGCCAGCAGCGGAGCGGGTATCCAAGAGACCCAGTACTTC. Amino acids: CASSGAGIQETQYF. Drawing the rest from reference TRBV9 and TRBJ2-5, the complete variable domain is DSGVTQTPKHLITATGQRVTLRCSPRSGDLSVYWYQQSLDQGLQFLIQYYNGEERAKGNILERFSAQQFPDLHSELNLSSLELGDSALYFCASSGAGIQETQYFGPGTRLLVL.

This clonotype was seen only a few times. The V call is TRBV29-1, the J call TRBJ1-1, with D perhaps matching TRBD1 (5 bases). This CDR3 has 14 residues. In germline, CDR1 is SQVTM, CDR2 ANQGSEA. V lost 6 bases, J lost 0 bases, and 14 bases lay in between. The CDR3 sequence is CSVLGGGMNTEAFF. CDR3 coding DNA: TGCAGCGTCCTTGGGGGGGGAATGAACACTGAAGCTTTCTTT. The full variable domain, in which reference TRBV29-1 and TRBJ1-1 provide the parts outside the CDR3, is SAVISQKPSRDICQRGTSLTIQCQVDSQVTMMFWYRQQPGQSLTLIATANQGSEATYESGFVIDKFPISRPNLTFSTLTVSNMSPEDSSIYLCSVLGGGMNTEAFFGQGTRLTVV.

With regard to this clonotype: A much larger clone sits a single nucleotide away, making a read error possible. This sequence joins TRBV6-9 and TRBJ2-1; D is ambiguous. CDR3 length: 12 residues. Trimming pared 7 bases from V and 6 bases from J, leaving 10 bases between. CDR1 is MNHGY and CDR2 is SVAAGI in the germline V gene. In DNA form, the CDR3 reads TGTGCCAGCATTTACCGGAGCAATGAGCAGTTCTTC. As protein: CASIYRSNEQFF.

For this clonotype: Given a much more abundant clone one base away, this may be a read error. The chain links TRBV10-2 to TRBJ1-1, with a weak D call TRBD1 (5 bases). V was shortened by 4 bases and J by 5 bases, with 17 bases between the two germline ends. Germline V gives CDR1 WSHSY, CDR2 SAAADI. The CDR3 has 15 amino acids. This chain's CDR3 is CASSGFQGARTEAFF. The CDR3, as DNA: TGCGCCAGCAGTGGGTTCCAAGGGGCGCGTACTGAAGCTTTCTTT.

The CDR3 DNA reads as TGTGCCAGTGGATCCGGGATCTCCTACGAGCAGTACTTC. Its translation: CASGSGISYEQYF. The chain couples TRBV19 to TRBJ2-7, with a weak D call TRBD2 (5 bases). Germline CDR1 LNHDA, CDR2 SQIVND (reference sequence). V lost 8 bases, J lost 0 bases, and 11 bases lay in between. This CDR3 region has 13 residues.

This clonotype was recorded many times. The V call is TRBV27, the J call TRBJ1-2; D is unresolved. Germline V lookup: CDR1 MNHEY, CDR2 SMNVEV (reference sequence). The CDR3 has 14 residues. The germline V and J ends were trimmed by 4 bases and 4 bases, with 13 bases remaining between them. The CDR3 loop reads CASSSDGRIYGYTF. CDR3 DNA sequence: TGTGCCAGCAGTTCAGATGGGCGGATCTATGGCTACACCTTC.

This clonotype was seen at least ten times. The chain has TRBV10-3 and TRBJ2-1; TRBD2 matches 16 bases. The CDR3 has 14 residues. Germline-derived CDR1 and CDR2 are ENHRY and SYGVKD. After removal of 7 bases from V and 9 bases from J, the junction contained 3 bases not matched to a gene. Here the CDR3 reads CAIMGLAGGGEQFF. In DNA form, the CDR3 reads TGTGCCATCATGGGACTAGCGGGAGGGGGTGAGCAGTTCTTC.

This clonotype was found many times. The chain has TRBV6-1 and TRBJ1-1, with D tentatively TRBD1 (6 bases). This CDR3 contains 13 residues. The germline CDR1 and CDR2 sequences are MNHNS and SASEGT. Trimming stripped 10 bases from V and 1 base from J, with 13 bases between. The CDR3 sequence: CATGALTNTEAFF. CDR3 DNA: TGTGCCACAGGGGCCCTGACGAACACTGAAGCTTTCTTT.

This clonotype came up many times. This chain connects TRBV20-1 to TRBJ2-7; possible D gene TRBD1, 5 bases. The CDR3 has 15 amino acids. V lost 0 bases, J lost 0 bases, and 12 bases lay in between. Germline V gene sequence: CDR1 DFQATT, CDR2 SNEGSKA (reference sequence). In DNA form, the CDR3 reads TGCAGTGCTAGAGATGTAGCCGACAGCTCCTACGAGCAGTACTTC. It specifies CSARDVADSSYEQYF.